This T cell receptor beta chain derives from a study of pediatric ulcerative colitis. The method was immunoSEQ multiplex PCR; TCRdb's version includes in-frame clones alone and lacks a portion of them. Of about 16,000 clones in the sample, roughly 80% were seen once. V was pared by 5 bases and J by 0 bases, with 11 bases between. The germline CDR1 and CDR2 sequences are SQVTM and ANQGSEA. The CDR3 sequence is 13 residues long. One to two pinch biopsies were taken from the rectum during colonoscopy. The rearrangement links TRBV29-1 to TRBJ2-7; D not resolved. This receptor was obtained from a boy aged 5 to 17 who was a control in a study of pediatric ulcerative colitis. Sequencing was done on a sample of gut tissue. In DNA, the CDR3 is TGCAGCGTTTCCCCTCAGACCTCCTACGAGCAGTACTTC. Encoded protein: CSVSPQTSYEQYF.